The text below deals with one T cell receptor beta chain. This receptor's antigen is unknown. The record has no base qualities; no much larger clone is one base away. V was cut back by 1 base and J by 2 bases, leaving a gap of 15 bases between them. The germline V gene specifies SGHAT as CDR1 and FQNNGV as CDR2. From its cysteine to its phenylalanine, the CDR3 spans 17 amino acids. Of the read, only the CDR3 DNA is kept; its 51 bases are in frame from base 1. Sample time point, as interpreted from the label and publication: baseline before first vaccination. The vaccinee samples were drawn from two UK trials, COV001 and COV002, one of which was a single-blind randomized controlled phase 2/3 trial testing AZD1222 (ChAdOx1 nCoV-19) in healthy adults. For TCRbeta chain sequencing, PBMC samples from trial participants were taken at day 0 and at day 28 after the second dose. The sample is drawn from a study of T cell responses to AZD1222 COVID-19 vaccine (dated by TCRdb to the early 2020s). Looking at the study overall: Because spike-specific TCR depth and breadth did not differ between the two schedules, AZD1222 recipients who got a second dose at roughly 4 weeks were pooled with those who got a second dose at roughly 12 weeks. A total of approximately 250 trial participants underwent TCR sequencing, of whom 207 had received two doses of AZD1222 and around 26 had received two doses of the MenACWY control vaccine. Trial participants were enrolled by age into subgroups of 18-55, 56-69 and 70-plus years, and around 150, 29 and 61 TCR-sequenced participants, respectively, were included in these subgroups.

The CDR3 regions of human TCRbeta chains were analyzed by immunosequencing. Per the original workflow: Repertoire TCRs were matched against a reference library of SARS-CoV-2-specific TCRs generated with the MIRA antigen-specificity platform. Breadth was defined as the fraction of unique TCRs that were SARS-CoV-2-associated. Depth was defined as the fraction of total T cells that were SARS-CoV-2-associated. Using the MIRA data, every spike-specific TCR was mapped to the spike region that the TCR reacted to and assigned to either a CD4 or a CD8 class. Log10-transformed breadth and depth values were compared by one-way ANOVA with Sidak's multiple comparisons tests. Imported from immuneACCESS, the table was reduced by TCRdb to in-frame sequences with V and J called. These copies leave out some clones; in studies compared against another copy, an unresolved V gene accounts for under half, and the cause of the remainder is not known. V, J and clone size are those of that table, while D and trimming were read from the DNA. The sample contains approximately 74,000 clones, roughly 90% of them found a single time. Clones ranked in the top ten supply over 2% of the sample.

Results and caveats for the whole study, not just this receptor: The 56-69-year group was small, and its depth increase did not reach significance, likely because of low power. CD4 TCRs associated with the vaccine covered the entire spike protein, and the dominant responses were in regions 160-218 and 743-854. Conclusions about previously exposed vaccinees are limited, since just 6 or 7 AZD1222 recipients were seropositive for SARS-CoV-2 at baseline. No day 14 peak-response samples were available, so repertoires were characterized only after the peak T cell response. Spike-specific TCR breadth and depth rose significantly after two AZD1222 doses compared with day 0 and with MenACWY recipients. Participants were mostly white British, with more females than males. The authors suggested clonal diversity may have been underestimated. Epitopes outside the regions mutated in the B.1.351 and B.1.1.7 variants were reportedly recognized by nearly half of the unique spike-specific TCRs.

The sequence came from an adult in good health. The specimen comprised peripheral blood, sampled on day 0 of AZD1222 vaccination. The chain was built from TRBV11-2 and TRBJ1-3; too little of a D gene remains to name it. The bases read TGTGCCAGCAGCTTAGCCCGCGCCGCAAGCGCTGGAAACACCATATATTTT. Translated, this gives CASSLARAASAGNTIYF.